This T cell receptor (beta chain) was sequenced for a study of T cell responses to AZD1222 COVID-19 vaccine. The study's findings and limits: After the peak T cell response, and only then, were repertoires sampled. With dominance at 160-218 and 743-854, vaccine-associated CD4 TCRs spanned spike.

This clone was detected only a few times. Its matching antigen is unknown. CDR1 is LGHNA and CDR2 is YSLEER in the germline V gene. V was trimmed by 1 base and J by 6 bases, leaving 12 bases between them. This CDR3 spans 15 amino acids. The protocol was immunoSEQ multiplex PCR, while the TCRdb copy is restricted to in-frame clones and leaves out a portion. The sample has 55,000 to 65,000 clones; around nine tenths are singletons. V is TRBV4-3 and J is TRBJ1-4, with D perhaps TRBD1 (5 bases). This sequence originates from an adult in good health. Sequencing was performed on peripheral blood, taken on day 0 of AZD1222 vaccination. CDR3 sequence: CASSQVQGLDEKLFF. CDR3 nucleotides: TGCGCCAGCAGCCAAGTGCAGGGACTAGATGAAAAACTGTTTTTT.